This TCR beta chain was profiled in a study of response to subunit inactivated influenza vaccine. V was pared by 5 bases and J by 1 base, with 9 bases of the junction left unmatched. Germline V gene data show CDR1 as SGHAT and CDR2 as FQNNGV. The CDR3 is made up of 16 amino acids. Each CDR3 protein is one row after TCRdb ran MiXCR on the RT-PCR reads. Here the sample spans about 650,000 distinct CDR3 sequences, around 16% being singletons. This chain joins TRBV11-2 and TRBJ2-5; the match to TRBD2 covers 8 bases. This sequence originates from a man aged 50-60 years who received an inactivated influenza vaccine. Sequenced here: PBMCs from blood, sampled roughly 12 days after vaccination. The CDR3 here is CASSARASGFQETQYF. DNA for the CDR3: TGTGCCAGCAGCGCCCGGGCTAGCGGGTTCCAAGAGACCCAGTACTTC.